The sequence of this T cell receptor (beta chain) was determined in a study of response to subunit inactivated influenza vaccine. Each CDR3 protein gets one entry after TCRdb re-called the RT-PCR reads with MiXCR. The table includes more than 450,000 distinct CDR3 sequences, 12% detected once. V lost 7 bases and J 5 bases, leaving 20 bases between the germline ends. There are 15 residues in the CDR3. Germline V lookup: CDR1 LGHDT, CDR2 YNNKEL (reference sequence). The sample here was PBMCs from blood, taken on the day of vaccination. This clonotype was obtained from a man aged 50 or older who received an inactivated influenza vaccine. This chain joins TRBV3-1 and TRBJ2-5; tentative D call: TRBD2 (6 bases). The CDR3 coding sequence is TGTGCCAGCAAGTCAGGGACTCTCGATTCGGAGACCCAGTACTTC. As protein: CASKSGTLDSETQYF.